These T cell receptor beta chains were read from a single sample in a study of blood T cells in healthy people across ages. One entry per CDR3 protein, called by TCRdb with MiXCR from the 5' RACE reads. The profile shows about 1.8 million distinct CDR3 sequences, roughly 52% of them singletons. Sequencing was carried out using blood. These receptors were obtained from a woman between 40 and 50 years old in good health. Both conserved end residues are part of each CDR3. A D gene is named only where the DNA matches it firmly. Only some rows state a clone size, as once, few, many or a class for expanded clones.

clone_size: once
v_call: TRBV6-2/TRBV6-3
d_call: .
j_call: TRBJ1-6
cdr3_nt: TGTGCCAGCAGGCTTGACAGGCTTTTTTCACCCCTCCACTTT
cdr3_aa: CASRLDRLFSPLHF

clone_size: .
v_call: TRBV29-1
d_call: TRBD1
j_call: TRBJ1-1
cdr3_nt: TGCAGTATTCGACAGGGGACCACTGAAGCTTTCTTT
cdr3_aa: CSIRQGTTEAFF

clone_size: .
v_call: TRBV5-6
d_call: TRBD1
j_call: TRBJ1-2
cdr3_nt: TGTGCCAGCAGCCTCGGACAGGGGGCGAGTCGCTACACCTTC
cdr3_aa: CASSLGQGASRYTF

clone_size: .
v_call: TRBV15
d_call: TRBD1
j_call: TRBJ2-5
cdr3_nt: TGTGCCACCAGCAGAACAGGGGAAGGGGAGACCCAGTACTTC
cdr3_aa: CATSRTGEGETQYF

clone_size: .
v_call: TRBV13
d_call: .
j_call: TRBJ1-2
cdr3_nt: TGTGCCAGCAGCTTAGGCGCAGGCGTCTCTAACTATGGCTACACCTTC
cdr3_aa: CASSLGAGVSNYGYTF

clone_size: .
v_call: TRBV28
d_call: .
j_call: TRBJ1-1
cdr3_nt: TGTGCCGGTGCCAACAGGGCCCCCATGAACACTGAAGCTTTCTTT
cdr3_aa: CAGANRAPMNTEAFF

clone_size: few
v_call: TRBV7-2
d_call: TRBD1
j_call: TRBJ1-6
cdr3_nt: TGTGCCAGCAGCTTAGATCGGACAGGGAGGCATTCACCCCTCCACTTT
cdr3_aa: CASSLDRTGRHSPLHF

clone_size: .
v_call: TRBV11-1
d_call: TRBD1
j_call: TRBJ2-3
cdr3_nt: TGTGCCAGCAGCTTTATCCGGGACAGTCTCGCAGATACGCAGTATTTT
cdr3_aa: CASSFIRDSLADTQYF

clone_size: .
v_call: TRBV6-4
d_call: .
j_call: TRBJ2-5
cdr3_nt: TGTGCCAGCAGCTTGGGACAACAAGAGACCCCGTACTTC
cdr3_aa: CASSLGQQETPYF

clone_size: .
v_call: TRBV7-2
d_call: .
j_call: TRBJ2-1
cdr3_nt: TGTGCCAGCAGCCCGTCCCCACGGGGGTCCTACAATGAGCAGTTCTTC
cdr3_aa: CASSPSPRGSYNEQFF

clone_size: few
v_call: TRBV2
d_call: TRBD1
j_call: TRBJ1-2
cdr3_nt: TGTGCCAGCAGGAGGGGGGGACAGAACTATGGCTACACCTTC
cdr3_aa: CASRRGGQNYGYTF

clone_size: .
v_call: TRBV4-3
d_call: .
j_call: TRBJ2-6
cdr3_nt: TGCGCCAGCAACATGTTCGGGCCTGGGGCCAACGTCCTGACTTTC
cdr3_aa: CASNMFGPGANVLTF

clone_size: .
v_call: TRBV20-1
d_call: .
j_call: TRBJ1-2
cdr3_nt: TGCAGTGCTAAGGGGGGGGGAAGGACGACTCAGAACTATGGCTACACCTTC
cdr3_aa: CSAKGGGRTTQNYGYTF

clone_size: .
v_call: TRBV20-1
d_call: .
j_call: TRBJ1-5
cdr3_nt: TGCAGTGCTAGAGTCTGGGAGCGCAATCAGCCCCAGCATTTT
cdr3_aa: CSARVWERNQPQHF

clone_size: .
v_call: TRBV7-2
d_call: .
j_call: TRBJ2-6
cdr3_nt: TGTGCCAGCAGCCCCAGCCCAGCCCTCTTCTCTGGGGCCAACGTCCTGACTTTC
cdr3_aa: CASSPSPALFSGANVLTF

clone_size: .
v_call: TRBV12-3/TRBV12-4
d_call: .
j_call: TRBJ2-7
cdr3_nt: TGTGCCGGCAGTCCTAACTCGGCGCCTCCAAGGCACGAGCAGTACTTC
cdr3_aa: CAGSPNSAPPRHEQYF

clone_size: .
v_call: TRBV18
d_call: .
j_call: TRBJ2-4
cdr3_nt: TGTGCCAGCTCACCAATCGTCGGGATTGAAAACATTCAGTATTTC
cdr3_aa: CASSPIVGIENIQYF

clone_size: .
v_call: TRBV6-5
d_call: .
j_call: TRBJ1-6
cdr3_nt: TGTGCCAGCAGTGCAGGACAGACTACGTTCTCACCCCTCCACTTT
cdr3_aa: CASSAGQTTFSPLHF

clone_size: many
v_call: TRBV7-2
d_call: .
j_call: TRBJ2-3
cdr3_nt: TGTGCCAGCAGCCCCACAGGGTTGGCATACACAGATACGCAGTATTTT
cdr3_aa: CASSPTGLAYTDTQYF

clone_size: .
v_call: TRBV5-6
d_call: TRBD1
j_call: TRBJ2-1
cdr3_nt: TGTGCCAGCAGCACCCTAGACAGGGGGCCTGTGGGTTGGGAGCAGTTCTTC
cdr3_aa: CASSTLDRGPVGWEQFF

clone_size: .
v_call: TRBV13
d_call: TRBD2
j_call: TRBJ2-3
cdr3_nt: TGTGCCAGCAGCCAGGAGCGGGGATCTAGCACAGATACGCAGTATTTT
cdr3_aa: CASSQERGSSTDTQYF

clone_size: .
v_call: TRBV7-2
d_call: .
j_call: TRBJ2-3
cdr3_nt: TGTGTCAGCAGCTTAGAAACTTTCACAGATACGCAGTATTTT
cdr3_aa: CVSSLETFTDTQYF

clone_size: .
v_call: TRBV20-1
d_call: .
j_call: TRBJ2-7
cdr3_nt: TGCAGTGCTAGCGTCGGCCTCGAGCAGTACTTC
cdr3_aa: CSASVGLEQYF

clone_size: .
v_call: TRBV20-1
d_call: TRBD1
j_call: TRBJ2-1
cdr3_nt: TGCAGCGGACGCCGGACAGGGGGAAATGAGCAGTTCTTC
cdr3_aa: CSGRRTGGNEQFF

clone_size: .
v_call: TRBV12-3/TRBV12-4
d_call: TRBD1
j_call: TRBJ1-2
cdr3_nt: TGTGCCAGCAGACGACAGGGGGCGGAGGGCTACACCTTC
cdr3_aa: CASRRQGAEGYTF

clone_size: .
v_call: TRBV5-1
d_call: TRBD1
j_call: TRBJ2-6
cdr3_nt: TGCGCCAGCAGCGCACAGGGGTTTGGGGCCAACGTCCTGACTTTC
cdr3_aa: CASSAQGFGANVLTF

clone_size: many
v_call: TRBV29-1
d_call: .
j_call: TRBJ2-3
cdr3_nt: TGCAGCGTTGGCGGGACAGATACGCAGTATTTT
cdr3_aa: CSVGGTDTQYF

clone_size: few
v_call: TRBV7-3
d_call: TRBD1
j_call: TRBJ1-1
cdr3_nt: TGTGCCAGCAGCTTAGGGACAGGGGCCACTGAAGCTTTCTTT
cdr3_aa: CASSLGTGATEAFF

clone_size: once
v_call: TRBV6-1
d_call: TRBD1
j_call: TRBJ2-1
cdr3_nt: TGTGCCAGCAGTGAAGCGTGGGACAGGGACAATGAGCAGTTCTTC
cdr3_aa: CASSEAWDRDNEQFF

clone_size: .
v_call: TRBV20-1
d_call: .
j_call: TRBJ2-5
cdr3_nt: TGCAGTGCTCTCATACTCTTGGATGGGGAGACCCAGTACTTC
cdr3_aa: CSALILLDGETQYF

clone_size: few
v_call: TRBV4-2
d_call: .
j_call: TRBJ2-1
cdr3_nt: TGTGCCAGCAGCCTAGGGAGCACGGGGGAGCAGTTCTTC
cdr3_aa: CASSLGSTGEQFF

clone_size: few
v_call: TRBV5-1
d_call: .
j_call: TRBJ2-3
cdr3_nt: TGCGCCAGCAGCTTGGAGGGGAGGGGACACACCACAGATACGCAGTATTTT
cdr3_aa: CASSLEGRGHTTDTQYF

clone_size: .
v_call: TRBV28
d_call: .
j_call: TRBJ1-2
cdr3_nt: TGTGCCAGCAGTCCCCCGGAGACTAACTATGGCTACACCTTC
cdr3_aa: CASSPPETNYGYTF

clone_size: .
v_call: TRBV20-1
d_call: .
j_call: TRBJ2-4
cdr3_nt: TGCAGTGCTAGAGGGATGACAGGAGCCAAAAACATTCAGTACTTC
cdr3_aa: CSARGMTGAKNIQYF

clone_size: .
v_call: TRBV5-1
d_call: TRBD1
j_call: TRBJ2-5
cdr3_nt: TGCGCCAGCAGCTTGGTCAGGGGGCAGGGGACCCAGTACTTC
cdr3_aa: CASSLVRGQGTQYF

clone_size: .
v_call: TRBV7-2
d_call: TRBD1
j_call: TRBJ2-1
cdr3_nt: TGTGCCAGTTTTCGGACAGGGGGCGCGTATGAGCAGTTCTTC
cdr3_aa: CASFRTGGAYEQFF

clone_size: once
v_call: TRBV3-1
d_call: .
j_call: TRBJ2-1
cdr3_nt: TGTGCCAGCAGCCAGACCCAACTGGATGAGCAGTTCTTC
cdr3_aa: CASSQTQLDEQFF

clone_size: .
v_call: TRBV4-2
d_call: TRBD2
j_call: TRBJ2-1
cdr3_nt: TGTGCCAGCAGCCCAGCGGGGGCCATTTACAATGAGCAGTTCTTC
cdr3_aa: CASSPAGAIYNEQFF

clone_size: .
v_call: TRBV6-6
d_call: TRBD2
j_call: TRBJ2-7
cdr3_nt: TGTGCCAGCGAACGGGGGGTCTCCTACGAGCAGTACTTC
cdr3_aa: CASERGVSYEQYF

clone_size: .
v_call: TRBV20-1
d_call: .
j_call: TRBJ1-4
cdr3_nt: TGCAGTGCTAGGGGGCAACTGGATGAAAAACTGTTTTTT
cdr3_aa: CSARGQLDEKLFF

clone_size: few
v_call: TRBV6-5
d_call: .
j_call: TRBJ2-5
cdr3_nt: TGTGCCAGCGGAGGGGGGGGTTGGAGCAAAGAGACCCAGTACTTC
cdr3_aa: CASGGGGWSKETQYF

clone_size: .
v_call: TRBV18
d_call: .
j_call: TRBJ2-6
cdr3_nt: TGTGCCAGCTCGCTTTATCAGGCCTCTGGGGCCAACGTCCTGACTTTC
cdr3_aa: CASSLYQASGANVLTF

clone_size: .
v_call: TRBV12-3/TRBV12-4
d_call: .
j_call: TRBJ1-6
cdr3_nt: TGTGCCAGCAGTTCTCAGGGTAGCTCACCCCTCCACTTT
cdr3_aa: CASSSQGSSPLHF

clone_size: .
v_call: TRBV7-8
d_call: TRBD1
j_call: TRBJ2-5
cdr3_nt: TGTGCCAGCAGCTTAGCCAATGGACAGGGAAGGGCCCAGTACTTC
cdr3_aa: CASSLANGQGRAQYF

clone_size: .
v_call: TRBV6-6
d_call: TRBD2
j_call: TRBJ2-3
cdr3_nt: TGTGCCAGCAGTCGGAGCGGGGGGGTCACAGATACGCAGTATTTT
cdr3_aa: CASSRSGGVTDTQYF

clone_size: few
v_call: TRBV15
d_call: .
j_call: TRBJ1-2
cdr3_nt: TGTGCCACCAGCAGAGCCGGGACAATTAACTATGGCTACACCTTC
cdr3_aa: CATSRAGTINYGYTF